This entry is about one TCR beta chain. TCRdb keeps only in-frame clones here, not all; method: immunoSEQ multiplex PCR. The sample yields over 75,000 clones, 82% seen once. The data derive from a study of control samples from healthy donors and cancer patients. CDR1 is MGHRA, CDR2 YSYEKL, per germline. This CDR3 has 14 residues. V lost 2 bases and J lost 9, with 16 bases in between. The chain couples TRBV4-1 to TRBJ1-1; the D is unclear. The sequence came from a man aged 55-75 years in good health. Sequenced input: blood. The CDR3 sequence is CASSQTLPEWKAFF. CDR3 nucleotides: TGCGCCAGCAGCCAAACCTTACCCGAGTGGAAAGCTTTCTTT.